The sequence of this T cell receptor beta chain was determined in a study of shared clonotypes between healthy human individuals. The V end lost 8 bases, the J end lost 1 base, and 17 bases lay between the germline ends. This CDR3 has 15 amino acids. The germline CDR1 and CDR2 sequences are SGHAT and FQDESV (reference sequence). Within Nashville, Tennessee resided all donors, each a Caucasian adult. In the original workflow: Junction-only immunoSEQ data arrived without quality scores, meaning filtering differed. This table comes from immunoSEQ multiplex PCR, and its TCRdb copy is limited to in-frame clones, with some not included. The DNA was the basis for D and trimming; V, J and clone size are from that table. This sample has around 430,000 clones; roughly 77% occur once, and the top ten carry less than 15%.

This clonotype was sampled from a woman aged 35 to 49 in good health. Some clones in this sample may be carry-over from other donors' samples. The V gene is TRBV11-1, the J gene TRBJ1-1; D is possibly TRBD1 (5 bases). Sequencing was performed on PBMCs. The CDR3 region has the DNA TGTGCCAGCCGCGACTGGACAAGCCGGAACACTGAAGCTTTCTTT. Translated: CASRDWTSRNTEAFF.